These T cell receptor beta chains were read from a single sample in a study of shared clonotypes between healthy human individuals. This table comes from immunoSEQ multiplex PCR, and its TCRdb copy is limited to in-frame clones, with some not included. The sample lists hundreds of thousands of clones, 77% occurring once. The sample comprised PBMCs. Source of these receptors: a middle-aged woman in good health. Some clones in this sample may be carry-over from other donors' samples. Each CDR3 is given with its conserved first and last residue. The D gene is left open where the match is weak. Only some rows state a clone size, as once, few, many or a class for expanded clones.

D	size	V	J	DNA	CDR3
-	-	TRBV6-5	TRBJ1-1	TGTGCCAGCAGTTCCCTGTCGAACACTGAAGCTTTCTTT	CASSSLSNTEAFF
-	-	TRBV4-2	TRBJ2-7	TGTGCCAGCAGCCAAGTTAGCGGCGAGGCCTACGAGCAGTACTTC	CASSQVSGEAYEQYF
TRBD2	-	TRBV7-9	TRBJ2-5	TGTGCCAGCAGCTCGGGAGGGGGGGAGACCCAGTACTTC	CASSSGGGETQYF
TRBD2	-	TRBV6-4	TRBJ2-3	TGTGCCAGCAGTGACTCGAGCGGGAGTGGGTCAGATACGCAGTATTTT	CASSDSSGSGSDTQYF
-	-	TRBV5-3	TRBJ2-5	TGTGCCAGAAGCTTGTTGGGAATTCAAGAGACCCAGTACTTC	CARSLLGIQETQYF
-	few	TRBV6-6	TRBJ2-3	TGTGCCAGCAGCGGCCGTTATACGCAGTATTTT	CASSGRYTQYF
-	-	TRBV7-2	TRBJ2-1	TGTGCCAGCAGCCGGAAAGGGGACGACTACAATGAGCAGTTCTTC	CASSRKGDDYNEQFF
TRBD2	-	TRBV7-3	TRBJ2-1	TGTGCCAGCAGCCTCCTAGCGGGAGGAGCTGACAATGAGCAGTTCTTC	CASSLLAGGADNEQFF
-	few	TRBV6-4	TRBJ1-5	TGTGCCAGCAGTGACAGGGGAGGTCAGCCCCAGCATTTT	CASSDRGGQPQHF
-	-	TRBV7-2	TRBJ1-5	TGTGCCAGCAGTGTCGCCAGGGATCAGCCCCAGCATTTT	CASSVARDQPQHF
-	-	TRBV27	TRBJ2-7	TGTGCCGGCAGTTTAGCAGGTCCTAACTACGAGCAGTACTTC	CAGSLAGPNYEQYF
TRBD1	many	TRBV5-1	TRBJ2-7	TGCGCCAGCAGCTTAACCTTCCAAGGGGGCGGCTCCTACGAGCAGTACTTC	CASSLTFQGGGSYEQYF
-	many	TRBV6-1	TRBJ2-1	TGTGCCAGCAGGGATTGGAACAATGAGCAGTTCTTC	CASRDWNNEQFF
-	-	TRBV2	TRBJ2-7	TGTGCCAGCAGGGGGGAGGCCTACGAGCAGTACTTC	CASRGEAYEQYF
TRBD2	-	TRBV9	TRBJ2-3	TGTGCCAGCAGCACAACTAGCGGAATCACAGATACGCAGTATTTT	CASSTTSGITDTQYF
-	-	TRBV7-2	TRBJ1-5	TGTGCCAGCAGCTTCTTGATAGAGGGCTATCAGCCCCAGCATTTT	CASSFLIEGYQPQHF
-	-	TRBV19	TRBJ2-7	TGTGCCAGTAGTATCGCTGGCTACGAGCAGTACTTC	CASSIAGYEQYF
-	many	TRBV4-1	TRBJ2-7	TGCGCCAGCAGCCAAGGGGGAGAGGGACACGAGCAGTACTTC	CASSQGGEGHEQYF
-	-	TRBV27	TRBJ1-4	TGTGCCAGCAGTAGCGCGGGGAGCGAAAAACTGTTTTTT	CASSSAGSEKLFF
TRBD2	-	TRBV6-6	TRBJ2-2	TGTGCCAGCAGGCTAGCGGGAGTAGGTACCGGGGAGCTGTTTTTT	CASRLAGVGTGELFF
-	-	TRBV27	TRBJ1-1	TGTGCCAGCAGTTTGGTCCCCCCAATGAACACTGAAGCTTTCTTT	CASSLVPPMNTEAFF
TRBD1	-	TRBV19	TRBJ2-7	TGTGCCAGTAGTATAGAGACAGGGTTCAACTACGAGCAGTACTTC	CASSIETGFNYEQYF
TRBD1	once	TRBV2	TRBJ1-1	TGTGCCAGCAGTGCACAGGGGTGGAACACTGAAGCTTTCTTT	CASSAQGWNTEAFF
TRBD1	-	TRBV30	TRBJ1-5	TGTGCCTGGAGTAAACCGCGGGGACAGGGGCATCAGCCCCAGCATTTT	CAWSKPRGQGHQPQHF
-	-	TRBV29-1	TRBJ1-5	TGCAGCGTTGGTCAGGAGGGGAGGCCCCAGCATTTT	CSVGQEGRPQHF
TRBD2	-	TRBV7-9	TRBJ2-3	TGTGCCAGCATGGCGGGAGGGGGCACAGATACGCAGTATTTT	CASMAGGGTDTQYF
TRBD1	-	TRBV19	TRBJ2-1	TGTGCCAGTAGCTTCGGGACAGAGAATGAGCAGTTCTTC	CASSFGTENEQFF
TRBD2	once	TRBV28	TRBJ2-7	TGTGCCAGCAGTCTAGCGGGAGACTCCTACGAGCAGTACTTC	CASSLAGDSYEQYF
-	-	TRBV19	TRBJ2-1	TGTGCCAGTAGCCCGTTCCCAGCCCTCTCCTACAATGAGCAGTTCTTC	CASSPFPALSYNEQFF
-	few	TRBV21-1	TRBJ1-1	TGTGCCAGCAGCGAAACAGGGAGGGGCACTGAAGCTTTCTTT	CASSETGRGTEAFF
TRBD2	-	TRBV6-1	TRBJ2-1	TGTGCCAGCGCCACTAGCGGGAGTTCCAATGAGCAGTTCTTC	CASATSGSSNEQFF
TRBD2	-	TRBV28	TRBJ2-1	TGTGCCAGCAGTTTAATCCAGCGGGGGACTAATGAGCAGTTCTTC	CASSLIQRGTNEQFF
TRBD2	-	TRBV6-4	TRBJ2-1	TGTGCCAGCAGTGAGCGGGAGACCAATGAGCAGTTCTTC	CASSERETNEQFF
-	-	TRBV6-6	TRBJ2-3	TGTGCCAGCAGTCCGGGAGACGTCACAGATACGCAGTATTTT	CASSPGDVTDTQYF
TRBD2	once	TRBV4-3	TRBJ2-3	TGCGCCAGCAGCCAGATAGCGGGGTACACAGATACGCAGTATTTT	CASSQIAGYTDTQYF
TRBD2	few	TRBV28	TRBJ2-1	TGTGCCAGCAGTTTAGGGACTAGCGGGAGGAATGAGCAGTTCTTC	CASSLGTSGRNEQFF
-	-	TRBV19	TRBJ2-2	TGTGCCAGTAGTATAGTATTCAGCACCGGGGAGCTGTTTTTT	CASSIVFSTGELFF
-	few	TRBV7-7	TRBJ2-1	TGTGCCAGCAGCTTAGAGCGGACCAACAATGAGCAGTTCTTC	CASSLERTNNEQFF
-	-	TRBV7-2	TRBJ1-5	TGTGCCAGCAGCATACCTAATCAGCCCCAGCATTTT	CASSIPNQPQHF
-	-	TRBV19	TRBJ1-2	TGTGCCTGCGGTGGCGGGGTCAATGGCTACACCTTC	CACGGGVNGYTF